This T cell receptor beta chain originates from a study of T-cell reconstitution after alpha-beta-depleted transplantation in children. Study results and limitations: At the one-year point after transplant, T-cell counts and TCRbeta diversity were found to come mostly from T cells that had been newly produced. Reportedly, only several hundred clones from non-depleted graft cells drove alpha-beta T-cell counts at about two months.

Unique molecular identifiers tagged the TCRbeta library. TCRdb independently ran MiXCR on the PCR reads; one entry per CDR3 protein. This table holds just over 950,000 distinct CDR3 sequences, roughly 29% found once. The V end was cut by 3 bases, the J end by 9 bases, with 21 bases between. There are 17 residues in the CDR3. Germline values: CDR1 LNHDA, CDR2 SQIVND (reference sequence). A remark on this clonotype: Its antigen remains unknown.

This TCR came from a boy in the first two years of life who had a stem cell transplant for SCID, so the T cells may come from the graft donor. The source material was PBMCs, mostly from graft donor cells, sampled 360 days after TCRalphabeta/CD19-depleted stem cell transplant. The rearrangement joins TRBV19 to TRBJ1-6; no clear D gene. This chain's CDR3 is CASSIEVGYPAGSPLHF. The CDR3 DNA is TGTGCCAGTAGTATCGAAGTAGGTTACCCCGCGGGTTCACCCCTCCACTTT.